These T cell receptor beta chains were read from a single sample in a study of blood T cell repertoires in COVID-19. Sequencing used immunoSEQ multiplex PCR; TCRdb keeps in-frame clones, though not all of them. The table includes about 200,000 clones, about nine tenths detected once. The sequenced sample was peripheral blood. Every receptor here comes from a man aged 40-49 years with acute or convalescent COVID-19. Each CDR3 is given with its conserved first and last residue. Each record gives: V gene, D gene, clone size, J gene, CDR3 protein, CDR3 DNA. D genes are given only for firm matches. Only some rows state a clone size, as once, few, many or a class for expanded clones.

>TRBV6-5|NA|NA|TRBJ1-1
CASSLRQRNTEAFF
TGTGCCAGCAGTTTAAGACAGAGAAACACTGAAGCTTTCTTT
>TRBV6-6|NA|NA|TRBJ1-3
CASSPRTALAFSGNTIYF
TGTGCCAGCAGTCCACGGACAGCCTTAGCATTCTCTGGAAACACCATATATTTT
>TRBV9|TRBD1|few|TRBJ1-4
CASSVAPAQGGGEKLFF
TGTGCCAGCAGCGTAGCTCCTGCCCAGGGGGGAGGTGAAAAACTGTTTTTT
>TRBV5-8|TRBD1|NA|TRBJ1-6
CASSLDRGSSPLHF
TGTGCCAGCAGCTTGGACAGGGGCAGCTCACCCCTCCACTTT
>TRBV2|TRBD2|NA|TRBJ2-5
CASSPLTSDETQYF
TGTGCCAGCAGCCCACTGACTAGCGATGAGACCCAGTACTTC
>TRBV6-5|NA|NA|TRBJ2-2
CASRAGLSSSGELFF
TGTGCCAGCAGGGCAGGACTTTCTTCGAGCGGGGAGCTGTTTTTT
>TRBV7-8|NA|NA|TRBJ1-5
CASSFSRDTSNQPQHF
TGTGCCAGCAGCTTTTCTAGGGACACTAGCAATCAGCCCCAGCATTTT
>TRBV19|NA|once|TRBJ1-1
CASSPHSGATEAFF
TGTGCCAGTAGTCCGCACTCGGGTGCAACTGAAGCTTTCTTT
>TRBV3-1/TRBV3-2|NA|NA|TRBJ1-1
CASSQDRGNTEAFF
TGTGCCAGCAGCCAAGATAGGGGGAACACTGAAGCTTTCTTT
>TRBV3-1/TRBV3-2|NA|once|TRBJ1-1
CASSLFPNTEAFF
TGTGCCAGCAGCCTCTTTCCGAACACTGAAGCTTTCTTT
>TRBV5-1|TRBD2|NA|TRBJ2-1
CASSFGSGGVLGEQFF
TGCGCCAGCAGCTTCGGAAGCGGGGGGGTGCTGGGTGAGCAGTTCTTC
>TRBV27|NA|NA|TRBJ2-1
CASRKASAYNEQFF
TGTGCCAGCAGAAAGGCTAGCGCCTACAATGAGCAGTTCTTC
>TRBV5-5|TRBD1|NA|TRBJ2-1
CASLRGQGYNEQFF
TGTGCCAGCTTAAGGGGACAGGGGTACAATGAGCAGTTCTTC
>TRBV28|NA|few|TRBJ1-2
CASSLLPSDYGYTF
TGTGCCAGCAGTTTGCTTCCCTCGGACTATGGCTACACCTTC
>TRBV30|TRBD1|NA|TRBJ1-5
CAWRGRGSNQPQHF
TGTGCCTGGAGAGGCAGGGGGAGCAATCAGCCCCAGCATTTT
>TRBV5-6|NA|NA|TRBJ2-7
CASSLQGEVYEQYF
TGTGCCAGCAGCCTGCAGGGGGAGGTCTACGAGCAGTACTTC
>TRBV24-1|NA|NA|TRBJ2-3
CATEGRGTDTQYF
TGTGCCACGGAGGGCAGGGGCACAGATACGCAGTATTTT
>TRBV4-1|NA|once|TRBJ2-2
CASSQDARPTGELFF
TGCGCCAGCAGCCAAGATGCTAGGCCCACCGGGGAGCTGTTTTTT
>TRBV19|NA|few|TRBJ1-2
CASSIQGRGANGYTF
TGTGCCAGTAGTATCCAGGGGCGAGGGGCCAATGGCTACACCTTC
>TRBV5-1|NA|NA|TRBJ1-2
CASSYLFAGDYGYTF
TGCGCCAGCAGCTACTTATTTGCAGGGGACTATGGCTACACCTTC
>TRBV4-1|TRBD2|NA|TRBJ2-3
CASGPRGGTDTQYF
TGCGCCAGCGGGCCCCGGGGGGGGACAGATACGCAGTATTTT
>TRBV7-6|TRBD2|once|TRBJ2-5
CASSSSGTSQETQYF
TGTGCCAGCAGCTCTAGCGGGACCAGCCAAGAGACCCAGTACTTC
>TRBV27|TRBD1|NA|TRBJ1-3
CASSSTGVGDTIYF
TGTGCCAGCAGTTCGACAGGGGTGGGCGACACCATATATTTT
>TRBV5-6|NA|NA|TRBJ1-2
CASSLASGVASGYTF
TGTGCCAGCAGCTTGGCTTCTGGTGTGGCATCCGGCTACACCTTC